The entry below describes one T cell receptor beta chain. Its binding antigen is unknown. No much larger clone is present one base from it, and per-base qualities are unavailable. V sheds 3 bases and J sheds 2 bases, leaving 13 bases between their ends. The CDR3, cysteine through phenylalanine, is 16 amino acids long. Only the CDR3 portion is preserved as DNA: 48 bases, with reading frame beginning at the first base. Sequences LNHNV (CDR1) and YYDKDF (CDR2) are obtained from the germline V gene (reference sequence). For TCRbeta CDR3 sequencing, genomic DNA was extracted from sorted cells using the QIAGEN DNeasy Blood and Tissue Kit. Through immunoSEQ, high-throughput TCRbeta CDR3 sequencing was done commercially, including PCR amplification with internal controls and bias correction. The paper's processing steps were these. A unique productive TCRbeta sequence was defined by the CDR3 nucleotide sequence when primers matched, and otherwise by the CDR3 amino acid sequence together with the Vbeta and Jbeta genes. To correct sorting error, sequences shared between sorted populations at a frequency ratio of 2:1 or less were removed; the rest were assigned to the higher population. A sequence counted as donor-reactive if, in CFSE-low cells, the sequence had a frequency of at least 0.01% and was expanded at least 5-fold compared with unstimulated cells. Jensen-Shannon divergence, calculated on the top 100 TCRbeta sequences ranked by frequency, was used to quantify repertoire divergence. When a sample had multiple sequencing runs, each run was corrected for sorting error separately and the runs were then pooled. TCRdb took over this immuneACCESS table, retaining in-frame rearrangements with V and J assigned. Such tables are incomplete; in checked studies, under half of the missing clones stem from an unresolved V gene, and the remainder is unexplained. V and J calls plus clone size are reproduced from that table; the DNA served to infer D and trimming. The sample includes some 100,000 clones, with around nine tenths observed a single time. The ten top clones hold approximately 0.6% of the sample.

Thawed PBMCs were FACS-sorted into unstimulated Tregs (CD4+CD25+CD127-), CD4+ non-Tregs (CD4+CD25-), CD4 cells and CD8 cells. Blood from healthy controls was obtained either from healthy volunteers or as purchased buffy coats. Healthy control blood was separated into PBMCs by Ficoll density gradient and cryopreserved, and patient PBMCs were collected both before and after transplant. This sample is drawn from a study of Tregs in tolerant kidney transplant recipients (dated by TCRdb to between 2018 and 2021). At the level of the whole study: The study applied TCRbeta sequencing to find donor-specific regulatory T cells before combined kidney and bone marrow transplantation and then followed those same cells after transplant. In a few healthy controls, several methods of expanding Tregs specific for an allogeneic donor were compared by TCRbeta repertoire sequencing.

Study-wide findings and limitations: Although technical replication error seemed to be minimal, the question of biological reproducibility was not addressed directly. Expanding Tregs with activated donor B cells appeared to identify the most biologically relevant and donor-specific TCRbeta repertoire. The study was constrained by small patient numbers, and validation of the findings is required in larger populations and under other immunosuppression protocols.

Rearrangement joined TRBV15 to TRBJ1-4, with no confidently assigned D gene. The sequenced material came from CD4+ T cells from blood. This clonotype was sampled from a human donor in good health. The CDR3 reads CATSSPQEATNEKLFF. At the DNA level, the sequence is TGTGCCACCAGCAGCCCCCAGGAGGCGACTAATGAAAAACTGTTTTTT. With all but the CDR3 taken from the reference TRBV15 and TRBJ1-4 genes, the full variable domain is: DAMVIQNPRYQVTQFGKPVTLSCSQTLNHNVMYWYQQKSSQAPKLLFHYYDKDFNNEADTPDNFQSRRPNTSFCFLDIRSPGLGDTAMYLCATSSPQEATNEKLFFGSGTQLSVL.